These T cell receptor beta chains were read from a single sample in a study of cytomegalovirus exposure and HLA in healthy donors. Measured with immunoSEQ multiplex PCR; TCRdb has only the in-frame clones, and not every one. The sample consists of tens of thousands of clones, roughly 80% of them appearing once. The specimen sequenced was PBMCs. All receptors derive from a girl aged 2-10 years in good health and CMV-seropositive. Both conserved end residues are part of each CDR3. The D gene is left open where the match is weak. The size of a clone is reported for some rows only, either as once, few or many, or as a class for expanded clones.

DNA: TGTGCCTGGAATTCGGGGGTTCGCAATCAGCCCCAGCATTTT
CDR3: CAWNSGVRNQPQHF
D: -
size: -
V: TRBV30
J: TRBJ1-5

DNA: TGTGCCAGCAGTAAAACATTGAACACTGAAGCTTTCTTT
CDR3: CASSKTLNTEAFF
D: -
size: -
V: TRBV27
J: TRBJ1-1

DNA: TGTGCCAGCAGTTACATCGGGGGGCGCAGCGGGGACTACAATGAGCAGTTCTTC
CDR3: CASSYIGGRSGDYNEQFF
D: -
size: few
V: TRBV28
J: TRBJ2-1

DNA: TGTGCCAGCAGTACCCCCGGGACAGGGTCCCACGAGCAGTACTTC
CDR3: CASSTPGTGSHEQYF
D: TRBD1
size: -
V: TRBV28
J: TRBJ2-7

DNA: TGTGCCAGCAGCGTAGATCGCATGCTATGGGACAAGAATTTTAACTATGGCTACACCTTC
CDR3: CASSVDRMLWDKNFNYGYTF
D: -
size: -
V: TRBV9
J: TRBJ1-2

DNA: TGCGCCAGCAGCCCATTTGATTGGGCGGGGGAGAGCACAGATACGCAGTATTTT
CDR3: CASSPFDWAGESTDTQYF
D: TRBD2
size: -
V: TRBV4-1
J: TRBJ2-3

DNA: TGCGCCAGCAGCCAAGATCTCCTGTCAGCGGGAGGAGATACGCAGTATTTT
CDR3: CASSQDLLSAGGDTQYF
D: TRBD2
size: -
V: TRBV4-1
J: TRBJ2-3

DNA: TGCGCCAGCAGCGGAACAACAGGTCGCTCTGGAAACACCATATATTTT
CDR3: CASSGTTGRSGNTIYF
D: -
size: -
V: TRBV5-1
J: TRBJ1-3

DNA: TGTGCCAGCAGCTTGGCAGGGCGGAATCAGCCCCAGCATTTT
CDR3: CASSLAGRNQPQHF
D: -
size: -
V: TRBV6-1
J: TRBJ1-5

DNA: TGTGCCAGCAGCTGGACTAGCGGGAACACAGATACGCAGTATTTT
CDR3: CASSWTSGNTDTQYF
D: TRBD2
size: -
V: TRBV7-9
J: TRBJ2-3

DNA: TGTGCCAGTAGTTTAGCGGACAGCTCCTACAATGAGCAGTTCTTC
CDR3: CASSLADSSYNEQFF
D: -
size: -
V: TRBV19
J: TRBJ2-1

DNA: TGTGCCAGCAGGGAAACTAGCGGACTCGGGGAGCTGTTTTTT
CDR3: CASRETSGLGELFF
D: TRBD2
size: -
V: TRBV7-9
J: TRBJ2-2

DNA: TGTGCCAGCAGCCACGGGGTAGATGAGCAGTTCTTC
CDR3: CASSHGVDEQFF
D: -
size: -
V: TRBV7-8
J: TRBJ2-1

DNA: TGTGCCAGCAGCGCGACAGAGAAACAATTTGAAGCTTTCTTT
CDR3: CASSATEKQFEAFF
D: -
size: -
V: TRBV6-5
J: TRBJ1-1

DNA: TGTGCCAGCCTTACCGACAGGGTGGGGAACACTGAAGCTTTCTTT
CDR3: CASLTDRVGNTEAFF
D: TRBD1
size: -
V: TRBV27
J: TRBJ1-1

DNA: TGCAGCGTTGTGGTCGGAGGCACAGATACGCAGTATTTT
CDR3: CSVVVGGTDTQYF
D: -
size: -
V: TRBV29-1
J: TRBJ2-3

DNA: TGTGCCTGGTACTCCAAATTAAACACCGGGGAGCTGTTTTTT
CDR3: CAWYSKLNTGELFF
D: -
size: -
V: TRBV30
J: TRBJ2-2

DNA: TGTGCCAGCAGTTTCGGGGACAGGGGCTATAGCAATCAGCCCCAGCATTTT
CDR3: CASSFGDRGYSNQPQHF
D: TRBD1
size: -
V: TRBV2
J: TRBJ1-5

DNA: TGCGCCAGCGGACTCGCGGCGGCCTCCTACGAGCAGTACTTC
CDR3: CASGLAAASYEQYF
D: -
size: -
V: TRBV5-1
J: TRBJ2-7

DNA: TGTGCCAGCTCCCCACAGGATGCGGGGGTTTGGCTGTACTTC
CDR3: CASSPQDAGVWLYF
D: TRBD2
size: -
V: TRBV18
J: TRBJ2-7

DNA: TGTGCCAGCAGCCTCTGGGGAGATACCTATGGCTACACCTTC
CDR3: CASSLWGDTYGYTF
D: -
size: -
V: TRBV28
J: TRBJ1-2

DNA: TGCAGCGTTGCCTATGTGGGGACTAGTCCAGATACGCAGTATTTT
CDR3: CSVAYVGTSPDTQYF
D: TRBD2
size: -
V: TRBV29-1
J: TRBJ2-3

DNA: TGTGCCAGCTTGGGGGTGGACAGGGGAGGCCCTGGGGCCAACGTCCTGACTTTC
CDR3: CASLGVDRGGPGANVLTF
D: TRBD1
size: -
V: TRBV2
J: TRBJ2-6

DNA: TGTGCCACCAGCAGAGGCTGGGGGCGGGAGTCTTTCAATGAGCAGTTCTTC
CDR3: CATSRGWGRESFNEQFF
D: -
size: -
V: TRBV15
J: TRBJ2-1

DNA: TGTGCCATCAGTGGCCCAGGACTAAATCAGCCCCAGCATTTT
CDR3: CAISGPGLNQPQHF
D: -
size: -
V: TRBV10-3
J: TRBJ1-5

DNA: TGCAGCCGCAATCGGAGACAGGAAGACCAGCCCCAGCATTTT
CDR3: CSRNRRQEDQPQHF
D: -
size: -
V: TRBV29-1
J: TRBJ1-5

DNA: TGCAGAGCGGAGGCGGGAGATGGGAATACGCAGTATTTT
CDR3: CRAEAGDGNTQYF
D: TRBD2
size: once
V: TRBV29-1
J: TRBJ2-3

DNA: TGTGCCAGCAGTTCTCCTGGGTTCGCCCTAGGCGATCAGCCCCAGCATTTT
CDR3: CASSSPGFALGDQPQHF
D: -
size: -
V: TRBV28
J: TRBJ1-5

DNA: TGTGCCAGCGGTGGAGGTTCAGAGACCCAGTACTTC
CDR3: CASGGGSETQYF
D: -
size: few
V: TRBV27
J: TRBJ2-5

DNA: TGTGCCAGCTCCCAGGGGCAGAACTATGGCTACACCTTC
CDR3: CASSQGQNYGYTF
D: -
size: -
V: TRBV18
J: TRBJ1-2

DNA: TGCAGCGTTGAATCCCCGCTAGCGGGGTACAATGAGCAGTTCTTC
CDR3: CSVESPLAGYNEQFF
D: TRBD2
size: -
V: TRBV29-1
J: TRBJ2-1

DNA: TGCAGCGTTGTACAGGTTAACACTGAAGCTTTCTTT
CDR3: CSVVQVNTEAFF
D: -
size: -
V: TRBV29-1
J: TRBJ1-1

DNA: TGTGCCAGCAGTTCGCGGACATACAATGAGCAGTTCTTC
CDR3: CASSSRTYNEQFF
D: -
size: -
V: TRBV28
J: TRBJ2-1

DNA: TGTGCCAGCTCACTTCACTGGGGGCCGCAAGAGACCCAGTACTTC
CDR3: CASSLHWGPQETQYF
D: -
size: -
V: TRBV18
J: TRBJ2-5

DNA: TGTGCCAGCAGACCGGGACTAGCCTCCTACGAGCAGTACTTC
CDR3: CASRPGLASYEQYF
D: TRBD2
size: -
V: TRBV2
J: TRBJ2-7

DNA: TGTTCCAGCAGCTTCTCCTTTGGAGTTTACGGCGGGGTCGATCAGCCCCAGCATTTT
CDR3: CSSSFSFGVYGGVDQPQHF
D: -
size: few
V: TRBV7-9
J: TRBJ1-5

DNA: TGTGCCAGCAGCCAGGTGGGACTAGCGGGAGGGTCCTTCCCCTACGAGCAGTACTTC
CDR3: CASSQVGLAGGSFPYEQYF
D: TRBD2
size: -
V: TRBV14
J: TRBJ2-7

DNA: TGTGCCATCAGTGACGACAGGGATAACACTGAAGCTTTCTTT
CDR3: CAISDDRDNTEAFF
D: TRBD1
size: -
V: TRBV10-3
J: TRBJ1-1

DNA: TGCGCCAGCAGTTATTCACAGGGGGTCGAGCAGTACTTC
CDR3: CASSYSQGVEQYF
D: TRBD1
size: -
V: TRBV5-1
J: TRBJ2-7

DNA: TGTGCCAGTAGTCCCCTTCGAGGGTCCTACAATGAGCAGTTCTTC
CDR3: CASSPLRGSYNEQFF
D: -
size: once
V: TRBV19
J: TRBJ2-1

DNA: TGTGCCAGCAGTACCGGGTTTAGCAATCAGCCCCAGCATTTT
CDR3: CASSTGFSNQPQHF
D: -
size: few
V: TRBV7-2
J: TRBJ1-5

DNA: TGCGCCAGCAGCCGCTTATGGACAGGGTACTCTGGGGCCAACGTCCTGACTTTC
CDR3: CASSRLWTGYSGANVLTF
D: TRBD1
size: -
V: TRBV5-1
J: TRBJ2-6

DNA: TGTGCCAGCAGTTCACTTCCCGACGAGCAGTACTTC
CDR3: CASSSLPDEQYF
D: -
size: -
V: TRBV28
J: TRBJ2-7

DNA: TGTGCCAGCAGTTTGTACCAGGGGGTCCAGCCCCAGCATTTT
CDR3: CASSLYQGVQPQHF
D: TRBD1
size: -
V: TRBV28
J: TRBJ1-5